The rows below give T cell receptor beta chains drawn from one sample of a study of T cells in Graves' hyperthyroidism and ophthalmopathy. TCRdb redid the calling of the multiplex PCR reads with MiXCR, one entry per CDR3 protein. Of roughly 280,000 distinct CDR3 sequences in the sample, approximately 23% are singletons; the top ten hold around two thirds. The sample was blood. These receptors were taken from a man in his thirties or forties with Graves' ophthalmopathy. Each CDR3 is given without its conserved first and last residue. Clone sizes are given selectively: once, few, many, or a class where the clone is expanded.

TRBJ2-7 many TRBV27 ASSSGATYEQY
TRBJ2-4 - TRBV27 ASSLRGSKNIQY
TRBJ1-1 many TRBV5-1 ASSLVGQSGNTEAF
TRBJ2-2 many TRBV2 ASSERMTVTGELF
TRBJ2-3 many TRBV7-3 ASSPGRGTITDTQY
TRBJ2-7 - TRBV20-1 SAISTDRAGQY
TRBJ2-1 few TRBV2 ASSDPRTNYNEQF
TRBJ1-6 few TRBV3-1 ASSSGQNNSPLH
TRBJ1-1 many TRBV11-3 ASSLEAGATEAF
TRBJ2-3 - TRBV20-1 SARVGGLSTDTQY
TRBJ2-2 - TRBV29-1 SVERGRGGAGELF
TRBJ2-7 few TRBV7-8 ASNSGMSYEQY
TRBJ2-3 few TRBV18 ASSLGLGGGTDTQY
TRBJ1-2 - TRBV24-1 ATSPSNYGYT
TRBJ1-1 few TRBV20-1 SARDRDRELLNTEAF
TRBJ2-1 - TRBV20-1 SASFFLAGPRGYNEQF
TRBJ2-6 - TRBV12-5 ASGLVIGTDFSGANVLT
TRBJ1-2 few TRBV7-9 ASSSQDRGQMGYT
TRBJ2-2 - TRBV20-1 SARTSGRDTGELF
TRBJ2-5 - TRBV11-2 ASSLAGLETQY
TRBJ2-7 many TRBV7-2 ASSSTSGGNEQY
TRBJ2-7 - TRBV19 ASQGPTYEQY
TRBJ2-5 - TRBV28 ASSAPETQY
TRBJ1-1 many TRBV18 ASSPRVNTEAF
TRBJ2-7 many TRBV11-2 ASSPDRGLEQY
TRBJ2-3 few TRBV29-1 SATDRGAQY
TRBJ1-5 few TRBV20-1 SASPGRLGNQPQH
TRBJ2-7 - TRBV11-2 ASSLDEITGVTKY
TRBJ1-1 - TRBV28 ASSGTRRGAF
TRBJ2-7 few TRBV27 ASTGTQKPYEQY